This passage covers 11 T cell receptor beta chains from one sample sequenced in a study of pediatric ulcerative colitis. The rectum was sampled with one to two pinch biopsies at colonoscopy. Libraries were prepared by immunoSEQ multiplex PCR; TCRdb keeps only in-frame clonotypes and omits some of them. Here the sample spans fewer than 20,000 clones, less than 85% being singletons. Sequencing used gut tissue. These receptors came from a boy under 18 with moderate ulcerative colitis.

J is TRBJ2-5 and V is TRBV30, with TRBD2 as a possible D gene (5 bases). The CDR3 runs 10 residues. V lost 5 bases to trimming and J lost 4 bases, with 5 bases between them. CDR1 and CDR2 from the germline V gene are GTSNPN and SVGIG (reference sequence). CDR3 nucleotides: TGTGCCTGGGCGGGAGAGACCCAGTACTTC. This translates into CAWAGETQYF. Full variable domain (rest looked up from reference TRBV30 and TRBJ2-5): SQTIHQWPATLVQPVGSPLSLECTVEGTSNPNLYWYRQAAGRGLQLLFYSVGIGQISSEVPQNLSASRPQDRQFILSSKKLLLSDSGFYLCAWAGETQYFGPGTRLLVL.

The chain recombines TRBV15 with TRBJ1-4; perhaps TRBD1 as D (5 bases). CDR1 is LNHNV and CDR2 is YYDKDF in the germline V gene (reference sequence). This CDR3 has 13 amino acids. V lost 6 bases to trimming and J lost 3 bases, with 8 bases between them. In DNA, the CDR3 is TGTGCCACCAGGGGAGGGGCTAATGAAAAACTGTTTTTT. Amino acid sequence: CATRGGANEKLFF.

The CDR3 DNA reads as TGTGCCAGCTCACCAATGGCAGATACGCAGTATTTT. Its protein product is CASSPMADTQYF. The chain links TRBV18 to TRBJ2-3; no clear D. Germline V gives CDR1 KGHSH, CDR2 LQKENI. The CDR3 consists of 12 residues. V was clipped by 2 bases and J by 4 bases, with 4 bases between them.

The chain combines TRBV7-9 with TRBJ2-1; D is perhaps TRBD1 or TRBD2 (6 bases each). From germline, CDR1 is SEHNR and CDR2 FQNEAQ (reference sequence). V was pared by 6 bases and J by 5 bases, with 14 bases between. CDR3 size: 14 residues. The CDR3 sequence is CASRLGGTDNEQFF. The CDR3 bases are TGTGCCAGCAGACTAGGGGGGACCGACAATGAGCAGTTCTTC.

This clone has just one count. The V gene is TRBV5-1, the J gene TRBJ1-1; the match to TRBD1 covers 8 bases. The CDR3 has 15 amino acids. Germline V gives CDR1 SGHRS, CDR2 YFSETQ. After removal of 4 bases from V and 4 bases from J, the junction contained 9 bases not matched to a gene. CDR3 nucleotides: TGCGCCAGCAGCACCCGGACAGGGTGGGGCACTGAAGCTTTCTTT. Translating gives CASSTRTGWGTEAFF.

CDR3 coding DNA: TGTGCCAGCAGCAGACAGGGGCCGGGGTATAATTCACCCCTCCACTTT. Amino acid sequence: CASSRQGPGYNSPLHF. This sequence joins TRBV7-3 and TRBJ1-6; 8 bases are a match to TRBD1. This CDR3 region has 16 residues. CDR1 is SGHTA, CDR2 FQGTGA, per germline. V shed 5 bases, J shed 4 bases, and the junction held 7 bases outside the gene matches.

V is TRBV30 and J is TRBJ2-3; D ambiguous. The germline gives CDR1 GTSNPN, CDR2 SVGIG (reference sequence). V was trimmed by 2 bases and J by 0 bases, leaving 9 bases between them. This CDR3 region has 14 residues. The CDR3 nucleotides are TGTGCCTGGAGTCGTAGTCCTAGCACAGATACGCAGTATTTT. Its protein is CAWSRSPSTDTQYF. The full variable domain, with the rest looked up from reference TRBV30 and TRBJ2-3, is SQTIHQWPATLVQPVGSPLSLECTVEGTSNPNLYWYRQAAGRGLQLLFYSVGIGQISSEVPQNLSASRPQDRQFILSSKKLLLSDSGFYLCAWSRSPSTDTQYFGPGTRLTVL.

This sequence joins TRBV6-5 and TRBJ1-2; 7 bases fit TRBD1. The CDR3 sequence is 14 residues long. CDR1 is MNHEY, CDR2 SVGAGI, per germline. The V and J ends lost 0 bases and 8 bases, in that order; junction bases with no gene match: 6. Here the CDR3 reads CASSYSGQGEGYTF. The CDR3 bases are TGTGCCAGCAGTTACTCCGGCCAGGGGGAAGGCTACACCTTC.

V gene TRBV19 combines with J gene TRBJ2-7; D unclear. CDR1 is LNHDA, CDR2 SQIVND, per germline (reference sequence). This CDR3 is 15 amino acids long. V was trimmed by 5 bases and J by 0 bases, leaving 14 bases between them. CDR3 amino acids: CASSDWIASSYEQYF. CDR3 coding DNA: TGTGCCAGTAGTGATTGGATAGCATCCTCCTACGAGCAGTACTTC.

The CDR3 DNA reads TGCGCCAGCAGCTCGCCTCGGGTTTGGCAAGAGACCCAGTACTTC. As protein: CASSSPRVWQETQYF. The rearrangement links TRBV5-1 to TRBJ2-5; D unclear. The CDR3 length is 15 residues. V was pared by 3 bases and J by 2 bases, with 14 bases between. The germline V gene has CDR1 SGHRS and CDR2 YFSETQ.

V and J are TRBV10-2 and TRBJ2-1; D might be TRBD1 or TRBD2, each matching 6 bases. Germline CDR1 reads WSHSY; CDR2 reads SAAADI. This CDR3 spans 18 amino acids. Between the trimmed V and J ends, which lost 9 bases and 0 bases, there was a span of 24 bases. In DNA form, the CDR3 reads TGCGCCAGTCGGGGCGTGGGGGGCTCGGCAAGCTCCTACAATGAGCAGTTCTTC. Amino acid sequence: CASRGVGGSASSYNEQFF.